This TCR beta chain is from a study of blood T cell repertoires in COVID-19. The overall study: Both acute and convalescent COVID-19 samples were obtained from the United States, Italy and Spain. Sample material is recorded as cDNA or gDNA derived from T cells, B-cell-depleted T cells, or PBMCs.

Assay used: immunoSEQ multiplex PCR; TCRdb lists only in-frame clones, some missing. Of 99,000 or so clones in the sample, 82% were seen once. Input material: peripheral blood. The clonotype comes from a man aged 60 to 69 with acute or convalescent COVID-19.

CDR3: CASSNPGQGWDEQYF. Written as DNA, the CDR3 is TGTGCCAGCAGCAACCCGGGACAGGGGTGGGACGAGCAGTACTTC. This chain connects TRBV5-8 to TRBJ2-7; 10 positions match TRBD1. Trimming took 4 bases from V and 5 from J; bases not matched to a gene: 9. This CDR3 has 15 residues. CDR1 SGHTS and CDR2 YDEGEE come from the germline V gene.